This T cell receptor (beta chain) was found in a study of shared clonotypes between healthy human individuals. CD45RO-negative, CCR7-positively selected cells formed the naive CD8 fraction, excluding terminally differentiated effector memory CD45RA+ cells. Germline V gene sequence: CDR1 LNHDA, CDR2 SQIVND (reference sequence). The CDR3 has 14 residues. V was clipped by 4 bases and J by 2 bases, with 12 bases between them. TCRdb's table, derived via immunoSEQ multiplex PCR, lists solely in-frame clones and lacks some. The sample gives around 2,000,000 clones, just over 90% of which show up once; more than 1.5% is in the top ten.

This receptor was obtained from a man aged 18 to 29 in good health. Some clones in this sample may be carry-over from other donors' samples. V and J are TRBV19 and TRBJ2-7; D not resolved. Sequencing was carried out using naive CD8+ T cells from PBMCs. DNA of the CDR3: TGTGCCAGTAGTACCGTCGACACTGCCTACGAGCAGTACTTC. Its protein product is CASSTVDTAYEQYF.